This entry lists 15 T cell receptor beta chains sequenced from one sample in a study of T-cell memory formation after mild COVID-19. TCRdb reprocessed the 5' RACE reads with MiXCR, giving one entry per CDR3 protein. In the table there are approximately 100,000 distinct CDR3 sequences, approximately 13% of which are singletons. The sequenced sample consisted of PBMCs or a T cell subset sorted from them (not recorded which). Receptors were obtained from an adult woman who had mild COVID-19 (a few samples of this study predate the infection). Cell type and time point are not known.

This CDR3 reads CAQSQGRSGELFF. The CDR3 nucleotides read TGTGCCCAATCCCAGGGCCGGTCCGGGGAGCTGTTTTTT. The V call is TRBV30, the J call TRBJ2-2, with D tentatively TRBD1 (5 bases). The germline V gene encodes CDR1 GTSNPN and CDR2 SVGIG (reference sequence). The CDR3 is 13 amino acids. V lost 8 bases and J 6 bases, leaving 16 bases between the germline ends.

In this sample, this clonotype turned up a few times. J is TRBJ1-1 and V is TRBV7-9; 7 positions agree with TRBD1. CDR3 length: 16 residues. The V and J ends lost 4 bases and 2 bases, in that order; junction bases with no gene match: 10. Germline CDR1 and CDR2: SEHNR and FQNEAQ (reference sequence). CDR3 protein: CASSSPAGTANTEAFF. The CDR3 DNA reads TGTGCCAGCAGCTCCCCAGCCGGGACAGCAAACACTGAAGCTTTCTTT.

In the case of this clonotype: A read error may be the cause here, since a much bigger clone is one base away. The rearrangement links TRBV7-3 to TRBJ2-5, with D possibly TRBD1 on 5 matching bases. The V gene lost 0 bases and the J gene lost 4 bases, with 9 bases spanning the gap. The CDR3 totals 14 residues. Germline V CDR1 and CDR2: SGHTA, FQGTGA. The CDR3 DNA follows: TGTGCCAGCAGCTTAACATGGGGCACAGAGACCCAGTACTTC. It yields the protein CASSLTWGTETQYF.

The chain has TRBV4-3 and TRBJ2-1; no definite D call. V was trimmed by 0 bases and J by 5 bases, leaving 8 bases between them. The length of the CDR3 is 14 residues. CDR1 and CDR2 from the germline V gene are LGHNA and YSLEER. In DNA form, the CDR3 reads TGCGCCAGCAGCCAAGATTCGATGGACAATGAGCAGTTCTTC. Its protein product is CASSQDSMDNEQFF.

This sequence joins TRBV29-1 and TRBJ2-2; D is unresolved. This CDR3 has 16 residues. The V end lost 1 base, the J end lost 4 bases, and 16 bases lay between the germline ends. Germline V gene sequence: CDR1 SQVTM, CDR2 ANQGSEA. CDR3 region: CSVEVEASAPTGELFF. Here the CDR3 DNA reads TGCAGCGTTGAAGTCGAAGCCTCAGCCCCCACCGGGGAGCTGTTTTTT.

The chain combines TRBV24-1 with TRBJ2-2; possible D gene TRBD1, 7 bases. V was shortened by 3 bases and J by 3 bases, with 10 bases between the two germline ends. The CDR3 consists of 15 residues. The germline gives CDR1 KGHDR, CDR2 SFDVKD. CDR3 DNA sequence: TGTGCCACCAGTGATCTCAGGGGGGACACCGGGGAGCTGTTTTTT. Amino acids: CATSDLRGDTGELFF.

This clonotype was detected ten times or more. The chain uses TRBV7-9 and TRBJ2-7; D uncertain. Germline V gene data show CDR1 as SEHNR and CDR2 as FQNEAQ (reference sequence). This CDR3 comprises 13 residues. Trimming removed 5 bases at V and 3 bases at J, with 11 bases between. DNA of the CDR3: TGTGCCAGCAGCCCCGGTGGGATCTACGAGCAGTACTTC. It specifies CASSPGGIYEQYF.

The chain recombines TRBV12-3 or TRBV12-4 with TRBJ1-1; 9 positions match TRBD1. CDR3 length: 13 amino acids. V shed 10 bases and J 4 bases; nucleotides not matched to a gene: 7. This CDR3 reads CATLQGAGTEAFF. The CDR3 DNA follows: TGTGCCACCTTACAGGGGGCTGGCACTGAAGCTTTCTTT.

The chain links TRBV2 to TRBJ2-3; a possible D gene is TRBD2 (6 bases). There are 15 residues in the CDR3. V gave up 2 bases and J gave up 2 bases, with 11 bases separating them. Germline V gene lookup returns CDR1 SNHLY and CDR2 FYNNEI. The CDR3 DNA sequence: TGTGCCAGCAGTGAAATGGAGCGGGTCACAGATACGCAGTATTTT. Translation gives CASSEMERVTDTQYF.

The gene calls are TRBV12-3 or TRBV12-4 and TRBJ1-3; D uncertain. CDR3 length equals 14 residues. V dropped 7 bases and J dropped 2 bases, with 12 bases sitting between them. CDR3 amino acids: CASTSLVAGNTIYF. CDR3 nucleotides: TGTGCCAGCACCTCGTTAGTGGCTGGAAACACCATATATTTT.

The chain links TRBV2 to TRBJ1-6; maybe TRBD1 (6 bases). The V gene's germline CDR1 is SNHLY and CDR2 FYNNEI. This CDR3 spans 13 amino acids. The V and J ends lost 2 bases and 13 bases respectively, with 12 bases between them. This CDR3 is CASSENRVMPLHF. DNA of the CDR3: TGTGCCAGCAGTGAAAACAGGGTTATGCCCCTCCACTTT.

The chain uses TRBV7-2 and TRBJ2-1, with D unresolved. With 1 base removed from V and 0 bases from J, the gap between germline ends came to 19 bases. CDR3 length: 19 amino acids. From germline, CDR1 is SGHTA and CDR2 FQGNSA. In DNA form, the CDR3 reads TGTGCCAGCAGCTTAGTTGCGGCCTTAGATCTAAGCTCCTACAATGAGCAGTTCTTC. Encoded protein: CASSLVAALDLSSYNEQFF.

This clonotype was seen a few times. The V gene is TRBV11-2, the J gene TRBJ2-7, with no clear D. CDR1 is SGHAT, CDR2 FQNNGV, per germline. The CDR3 has 13 residues. V was trimmed by 1 base and J by 3 bases, leaving 7 bases between them. CDR3 nucleotide sequence: TGTGCCAGCAGCTTAGCTCGGGTCTACGAGCAGTACTTC. It is translated as CASSLARVYEQYF.

This rearrangement joins TRBV4-1 to TRBJ2-7; no clear D gene. V gave up 4 bases and J gave up 2 bases, with 15 bases separating them. The CDR3 runs to 15 residues. Germline assignment: CDR1 MGHRA and CDR2 YSYEKL. CDR3 residues: CASSRSDLVAYEQYF. The CDR3 DNA reads TGCGCCAGCAGCCGATCGGACCTGGTGGCCTACGAGCAGTACTTC.

The sample holds many counts of this clonotype. The rearrangement joins TRBV29-1 to TRBJ2-7, with 9 nucleotides matching TRBD1. The CDR3 covers 12 residues. Germline V lookup: CDR1 SQVTM, CDR2 ANQGSEA. V shed 5 bases and J 3 bases; nucleotides not matched to a gene: 2. The CDR3 sequence: CSVLDRGYEQYF. The CDR3 nucleotides read TGCAGCGTTCTGGACAGGGGCTACGAGCAGTACTTC.